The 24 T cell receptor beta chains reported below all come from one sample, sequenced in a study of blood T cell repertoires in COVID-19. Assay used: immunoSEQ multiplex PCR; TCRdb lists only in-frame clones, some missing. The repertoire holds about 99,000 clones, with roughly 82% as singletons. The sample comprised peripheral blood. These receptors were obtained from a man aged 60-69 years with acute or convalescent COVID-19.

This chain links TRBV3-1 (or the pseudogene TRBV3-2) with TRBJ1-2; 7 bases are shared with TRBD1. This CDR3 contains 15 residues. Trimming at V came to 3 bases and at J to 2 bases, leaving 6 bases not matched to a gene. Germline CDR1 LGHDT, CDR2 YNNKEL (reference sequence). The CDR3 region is CASSHPGQRNYGYTF. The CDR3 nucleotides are TGTGCCAGCAGCCACCCGGGACAGAGGAACTATGGCTACACCTTC.

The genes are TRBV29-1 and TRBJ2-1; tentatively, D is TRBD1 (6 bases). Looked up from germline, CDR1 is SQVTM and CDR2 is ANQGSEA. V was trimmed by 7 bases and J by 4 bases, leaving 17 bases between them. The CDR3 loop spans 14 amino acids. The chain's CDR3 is CSGWGLAGYNEQFF. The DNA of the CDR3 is TGCAGCGGTTGGGGGCTAGCAGGTTACAATGAGCAGTTCTTC.

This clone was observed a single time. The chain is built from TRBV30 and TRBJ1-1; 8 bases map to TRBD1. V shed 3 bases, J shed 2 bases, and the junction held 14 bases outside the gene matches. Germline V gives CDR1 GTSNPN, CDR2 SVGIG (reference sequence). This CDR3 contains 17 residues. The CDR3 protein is CAWSPGQGRRGNTEAFF. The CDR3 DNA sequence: TGTGCCTGGAGCCCAGGACAGGGACGTCGGGGAAACACTGAAGCTTTCTTT.

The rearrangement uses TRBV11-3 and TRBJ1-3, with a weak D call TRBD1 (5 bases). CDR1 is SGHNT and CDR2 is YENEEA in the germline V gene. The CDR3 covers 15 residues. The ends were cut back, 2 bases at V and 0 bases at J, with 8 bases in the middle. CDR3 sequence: CASSLMTVSGNTIYF. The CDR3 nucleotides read TGTGCCAGCAGCTTAATGACAGTCTCTGGAAACACCATATATTTT.

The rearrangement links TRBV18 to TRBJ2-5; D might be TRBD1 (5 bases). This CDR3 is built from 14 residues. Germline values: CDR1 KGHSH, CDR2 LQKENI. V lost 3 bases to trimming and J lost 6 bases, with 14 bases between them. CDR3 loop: CASSPSGRAQTQYF. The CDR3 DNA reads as TGTGCCAGCTCACCGTCAGGCAGGGCTCAGACCCAGTACTTC.

The CDR3 region has the DNA TGTGCCAGCAGTTCCCGGACAAGCCCTGGAAACACCATATATTTT. Encoded protein: CASSSRTSPGNTIYF. V and J are TRBV27 and TRBJ1-3, with a weak D call TRBD1 (5 bases). Germline values: CDR1 MNHEY, CDR2 SMNVEV (reference sequence). The V end lost 4 bases, the J end lost 2 bases, and 12 bases lay between the germline ends. The CDR3 totals 15 residues.

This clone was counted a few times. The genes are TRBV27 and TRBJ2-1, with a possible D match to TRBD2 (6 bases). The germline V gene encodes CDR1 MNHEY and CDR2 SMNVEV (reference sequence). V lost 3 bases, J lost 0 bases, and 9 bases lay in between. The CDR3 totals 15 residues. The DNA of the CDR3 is TGTGCCAGCAGTTTTCGGGAGAGCTCCTACAATGAGCAGTTCTTC. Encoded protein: CASSFRESSYNEQFF.

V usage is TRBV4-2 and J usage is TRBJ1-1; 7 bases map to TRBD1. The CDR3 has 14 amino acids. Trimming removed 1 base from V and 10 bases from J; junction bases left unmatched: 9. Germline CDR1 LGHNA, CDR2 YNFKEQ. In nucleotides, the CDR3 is TGTGCCAGCAGCCAAGTTCGTGTACAGGGGAGAGCTTTCTTT. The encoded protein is CASSQVRVQGRAFF.

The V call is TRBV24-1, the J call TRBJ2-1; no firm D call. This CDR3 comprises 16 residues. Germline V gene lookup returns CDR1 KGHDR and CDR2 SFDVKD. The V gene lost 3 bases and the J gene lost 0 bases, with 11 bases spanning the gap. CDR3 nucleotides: TGTGCCACCAGTGATCGATTTAAGAGCTCCTACAATGAGCAGTTCTTC. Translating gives CATSDRFKSSYNEQFF.

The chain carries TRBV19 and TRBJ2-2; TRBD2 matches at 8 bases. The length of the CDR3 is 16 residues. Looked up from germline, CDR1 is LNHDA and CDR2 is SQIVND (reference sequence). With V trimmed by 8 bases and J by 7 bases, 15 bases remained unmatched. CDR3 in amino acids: CASGNTAGARSGELFF. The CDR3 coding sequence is TGTGCCAGTGGGAACACAGCGGGAGCCCGTAGCGGGGAGCTGTTTTTT.

This CDR3 is CASSRASNQPQHF. The CDR3 coding sequence is TGTGCCAGCAGTAGAGCTAGCAATCAGCCCCAGCATTTT. This chain connects TRBV6-5 to TRBJ1-5; D is undetermined. Germline lookup yields CDR1 MNHEY and CDR2 SVGAGI. This CDR3 has 13 residues. V shed 5 bases and J shed 0 bases, with 5 bases lying between them.

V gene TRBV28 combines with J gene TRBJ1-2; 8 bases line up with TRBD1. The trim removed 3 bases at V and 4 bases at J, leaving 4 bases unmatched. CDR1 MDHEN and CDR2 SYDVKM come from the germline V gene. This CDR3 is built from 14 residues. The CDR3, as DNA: TGTGCCAGCAGTTTTCAGGGGGCGCCCTATGGCTACACCTTC. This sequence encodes CASSFQGAPYGYTF.

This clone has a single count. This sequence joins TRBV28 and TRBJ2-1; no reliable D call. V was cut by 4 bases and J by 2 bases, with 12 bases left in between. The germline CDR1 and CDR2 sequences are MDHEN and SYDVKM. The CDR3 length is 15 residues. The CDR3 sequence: CASSSDFAAYNEQFF. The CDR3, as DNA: TGTGCCAGCAGTTCCGACTTTGCAGCCTACAATGAGCAGTTCTTC. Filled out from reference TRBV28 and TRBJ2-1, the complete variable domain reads DVKVTQSSRYLVKRTGEKVFLECVQDMDHENMFWYRQDPGLGLRLIYFSYDVKMKEKGDIPEGYSVSREKKERFSLILESASTNQTSMYLCASSSDFAAYNEQFFGPGTRLTVL.

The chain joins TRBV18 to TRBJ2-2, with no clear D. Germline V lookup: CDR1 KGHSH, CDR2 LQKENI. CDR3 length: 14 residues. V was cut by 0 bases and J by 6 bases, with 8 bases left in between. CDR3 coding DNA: TGTGCCAGCTCACCACCCGGCAGGTCCGGGGAGCTGTTTTTT. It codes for CASSPPGRSGELFF.

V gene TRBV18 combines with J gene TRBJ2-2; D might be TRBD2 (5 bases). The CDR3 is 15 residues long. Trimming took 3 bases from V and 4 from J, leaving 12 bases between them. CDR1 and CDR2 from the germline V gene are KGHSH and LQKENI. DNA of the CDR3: TGTGCCAGCTCACCCCCCGAGGGCGGCACCGGGGAGCTGTTTTTT. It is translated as CASSPPEGGTGELFF.

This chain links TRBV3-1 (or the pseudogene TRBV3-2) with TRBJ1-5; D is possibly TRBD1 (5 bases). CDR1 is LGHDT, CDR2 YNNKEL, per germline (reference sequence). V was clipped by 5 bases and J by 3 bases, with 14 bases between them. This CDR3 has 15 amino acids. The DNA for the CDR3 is TGTGCCAGCAGCGCGACAGTGAACCCCAATCAGCCCCAGCATTTT. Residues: CASSATVNPNQPQHF.

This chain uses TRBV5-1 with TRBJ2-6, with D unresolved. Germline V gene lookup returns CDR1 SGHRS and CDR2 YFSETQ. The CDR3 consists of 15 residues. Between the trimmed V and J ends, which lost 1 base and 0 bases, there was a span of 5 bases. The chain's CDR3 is CASSLLASGANVLTF. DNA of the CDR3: TGCGCCAGCAGCTTGCTGGCCTCTGGGGCCAACGTCCTGACTTTC.

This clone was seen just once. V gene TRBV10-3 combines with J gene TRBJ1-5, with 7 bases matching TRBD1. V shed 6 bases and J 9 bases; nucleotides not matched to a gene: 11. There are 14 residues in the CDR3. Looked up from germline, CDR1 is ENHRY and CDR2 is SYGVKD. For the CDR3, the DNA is TGTGCCATCAGGGGAGACAGGGACAGTGCGCCCCAGCATTTT. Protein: CAIRGDRDSAPQHF.

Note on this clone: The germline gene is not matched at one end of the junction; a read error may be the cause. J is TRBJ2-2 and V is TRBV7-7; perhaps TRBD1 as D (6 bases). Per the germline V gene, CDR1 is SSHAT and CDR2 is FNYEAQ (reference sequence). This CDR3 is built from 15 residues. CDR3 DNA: TGTGCTAGCAGCCCTACGGACAGATCCACCGGGGAGCTGTTTTTT. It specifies CASSPTDRSTGELFF.

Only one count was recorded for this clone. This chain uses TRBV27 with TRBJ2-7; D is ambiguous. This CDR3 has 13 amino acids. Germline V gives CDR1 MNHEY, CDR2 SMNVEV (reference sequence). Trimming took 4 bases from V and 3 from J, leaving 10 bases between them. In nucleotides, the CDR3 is TGTGCCAGCAGTTCCGGGTTTCGCTACGAGCAGTACGTC. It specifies CASSSGFRYEQYV.

CDR3 coding DNA: TGCGCCAGCAGCCTCGGCAGCGGGAGTGGGTTGAGCACCGGGGAGCTGTTTTTT. Translating it yields CASSLGSGSGLSTGELFF. The chain is built from TRBV5-1 and TRBJ2-2, with 8 bases that match TRBD2. This CDR3 is 18 amino acids long. Germline loops: CDR1 SGHRS, CDR2 YFSETQ. V lost 4 bases and J lost 4; bases outside the gene matches: 15.

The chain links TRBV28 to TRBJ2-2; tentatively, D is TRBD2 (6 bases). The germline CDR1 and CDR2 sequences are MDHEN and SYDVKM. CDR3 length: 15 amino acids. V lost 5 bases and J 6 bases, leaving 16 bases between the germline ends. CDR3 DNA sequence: TGTGCCAGCAGTCTCCTTTCGGGAGTATCCGGGGAGCTGTTTTTT. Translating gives CASSLLSGVSGELFF.

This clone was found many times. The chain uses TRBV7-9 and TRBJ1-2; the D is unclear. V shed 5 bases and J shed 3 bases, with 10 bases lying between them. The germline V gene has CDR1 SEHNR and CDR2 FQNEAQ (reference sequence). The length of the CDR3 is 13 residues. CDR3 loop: CASSRGSYYGYTF. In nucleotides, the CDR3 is TGTGCCAGCAGCCGCGGCAGTTACTATGGCTACACCTTC.

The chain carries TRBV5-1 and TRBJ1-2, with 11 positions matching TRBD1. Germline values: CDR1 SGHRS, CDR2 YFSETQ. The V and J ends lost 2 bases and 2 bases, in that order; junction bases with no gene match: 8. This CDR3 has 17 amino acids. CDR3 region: CASSFYPGTGGNYGYTF. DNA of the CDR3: TGCGCCAGCAGCTTTTACCCCGGGACAGGGGGGAACTATGGCTACACCTTC. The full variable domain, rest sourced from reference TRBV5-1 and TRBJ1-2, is KAGVTQTPRYLIKTRGQQVTLSCSPISGHRSVSWYQQTPGQGLQFLFEYFSETQRNKGNFPGRFSGRQFSNSRSEMNVSTLELGDSALYLCASSFYPGTGGNYGYTFGSGTRLTVV.